These T cell receptor beta chains were read from a single sample in a study of blood T cell repertoires in COVID-19. TCRdb's copy holds only in-frame clones and misses some; the assay was immunoSEQ multiplex PCR. The table records about 220,000 clones, 80% to 85% of them present only once. The sample consisted of peripheral blood. These receptors all stem from a woman under 40 who had recovered from COVID-19. Each CDR3 is given with its conserved first and last residue. D genes are given only for firm matches. The listing skips clone size in some rows; elsewhere it reads once, few, many or a size class.

abundance: .
len: 14
d_gene: TRBD2
j_gene: TRBJ2-1
v_gene: TRBV20-1
CDR3aa: CSASSLAGYNEQFF
CDR3nt: TGCAGTGCTAGTTCACTAGCGGGGTACAATGAGCAGTTCTTC

abundance: .
len: 15
d_gene: .
j_gene: TRBJ2-1
v_gene: TRBV18
CDR3aa: CASSESAGRSHEQFF
CDR3nt: TGTGCCAGCTCAGAGAGTGCCGGGAGATCCCATGAGCAGTTCTTC

abundance: .
len: 12
d_gene: .
j_gene: TRBJ2-1
v_gene: TRBV3-1/TRBV3-2
CDR3aa: CASSPGYNEQFF
CDR3nt: TGTGCCAGCAGCCCCGGGTACAATGAGCAGTTCTTC

abundance: .
len: 16
d_gene: TRBD2
j_gene: TRBJ2-5
v_gene: TRBV15
CDR3aa: CATSRLSGRGEETQYF
CDR3nt: TGTGCCACCAGCAGACTTAGCGGGAGGGGGGAAGAGACCCAGTACTTC

abundance: .
len: 18
d_gene: TRBD1
j_gene: TRBJ2-7
v_gene: TRBV6-2/TRBV6-3
CDR3aa: CASSYSSSRDRGLHEQYF
CDR3nt: TGTGCCAGCAGTTACTCGAGTAGTCGGGACAGGGGTTTGCACGAGCAGTACTTC

abundance: few
len: 15
d_gene: .
j_gene: TRBJ2-1
v_gene: TRBV10-3
CDR3aa: CAISARENTYNEQFF
CDR3nt: TGTGCCATCAGTGCGAGGGAGAACACCTACAATGAGCAGTTCTTC

abundance: once
len: 15
d_gene: TRBD1
j_gene: TRBJ1-3
v_gene: TRBV11-1
CDR3aa: CASSSKGQLINTIYF
CDR3nt: TGTGCCAGCAGCTCCAAGGGACAGCTGATAAACACCATATATTTT

abundance: .
len: 18
d_gene: TRBD1
j_gene: TRBJ1-4
v_gene: TRBV9
CDR3aa: CASSVGGTGGTSNEKLFF
CDR3nt: TGTGCCAGCAGCGTAGGTGGGACAGGGGGGACGTCTAATGAAAAACTGTTTTTT

abundance: .
len: 13
d_gene: .
j_gene: TRBJ1-5
v_gene: TRBV12-3/TRBV12-4
CDR3aa: CASSGEYGQPQHF
CDR3nt: TGTGCCAGCAGTGGGGAGTACGGTCAGCCCCAGCATTTT

abundance: .
len: 18
d_gene: TRBD1
j_gene: TRBJ1-1
v_gene: TRBV30
CDR3aa: CAWSATIQGAIYSTEAFF
CDR3nt: TGTGCCTGGAGCGCAACCATTCAGGGGGCGATTTATAGCACTGAAGCTTTCTTT

abundance: few
len: 15
d_gene: TRBD1
j_gene: TRBJ2-7
v_gene: TRBV7-9
CDR3aa: CASSLPGDRGYEQYF
CDR3nt: TGTGCCAGCAGCTTACCGGGGGACAGGGGCTACGAGCAGTACTTC

abundance: .
len: 13
d_gene: TRBD1
j_gene: TRBJ1-2
v_gene: TRBV27
CDR3aa: CASSFLQGPGYTF
CDR3nt: TGTGCCAGCAGTTTTCTACAGGGGCCTGGCTACACCTTC

abundance: .
len: 15
d_gene: TRBD1
j_gene: TRBJ1-3
v_gene: TRBV5-1
CDR3aa: CASSLGTGAGNTIYF
CDR3nt: TGCGCCAGCAGCTTAGGGACAGGGGCTGGAAACACCATATATTTT

abundance: few
len: 15
d_gene: TRBD2
j_gene: TRBJ2-2
v_gene: TRBV6-1
CDR3aa: CASSDVAGGTGELFF
CDR3nt: TGTGCCAGCAGTGACGTAGCGGGAGGAACCGGGGAGCTGTTTTTT

abundance: .
len: 14
d_gene: TRBD1
j_gene: TRBJ1-5
v_gene: TRBV5-8
CDR3aa: CASFVRGSNQPQHF
CDR3nt: TGTGCCAGCTTCGTCAGGGGGAGCAATCAGCCCCAGCATTTT

abundance: .
len: 13
d_gene: .
j_gene: TRBJ2-1
v_gene: TRBV6-5
CDR3aa: CASKEGAYNEQFF
CDR3nt: TGTGCCAGCAAAGAGGGTGCCTACAATGAGCAGTTCTTC

abundance: once
len: 16
d_gene: TRBD2
j_gene: TRBJ2-2
v_gene: TRBV5-1
CDR3aa: CASSEGTSGNTGELFF
CDR3nt: TGCGCCAGCAGCGAGGGGACTAGCGGGAACACCGGGGAGCTGTTTTTT

abundance: .
len: 17
d_gene: TRBD1
j_gene: TRBJ1-5
v_gene: TRBV10-2
CDR3aa: CASSEPGQVYSNQPQHF
CDR3nt: TGCGCCAGCAGTGAGCCCGGACAGGTTTACAGCAATCAGCCCCAGCATTTT

abundance: .
len: 16
d_gene: .
j_gene: TRBJ2-3
v_gene: TRBV7-6
CDR3aa: CASSYRWGEEPDTQYF
CDR3nt: TGTGCCAGCAGCTACCGATGGGGGGAGGAGCCAGATACGCAGTATTTT

abundance: .
len: 16
d_gene: .
j_gene: TRBJ1-5
v_gene: TRBV27
CDR3aa: CASSPRTSRLGQPQHF
CDR3nt: TGTGCCAGCAGTCCCCGGACAAGCCGCCTTGGTCAGCCCCAGCATTTT

abundance: .
len: 16
d_gene: TRBD1
j_gene: TRBJ1-3
v_gene: TRBV5-4
CDR3aa: CASSSRTTGAGNTIYF
CDR3nt: TGTGCCAGCAGCTCCAGGACGACAGGGGCTGGAAACACCATATATTTT

abundance: .
len: 13
d_gene: .
j_gene: TRBJ1-2
v_gene: TRBV7-3
CDR3aa: CASSLQRGHGYTF
CDR3nt: TGTGCCAGCAGCCTCCAGCGGGGACATGGCTACACCTTC

abundance: .
len: 16
d_gene: TRBD1
j_gene: TRBJ2-7
v_gene: TRBV30
CDR3aa: CAWSARDRGLPYEQYF
CDR3nt: TGTGCCTGGAGTGCCCGGGACAGGGGGCTCCCCTACGAGCAGTACTTC

abundance: .
len: 11
d_gene: .
j_gene: TRBJ2-7
v_gene: TRBV18
CDR3aa: CASSLSQEQYF
CDR3nt: TGTGCCAGCTCCCTGTCCCAGGAGCAGTACTTC

abundance: .
len: 15
d_gene: TRBD2
j_gene: TRBJ2-7
v_gene: TRBV5-4
CDR3aa: CASSPTSGRAYEQYF
CDR3nt: TGTGCCAGCAGCCCCACTAGCGGGAGGGCCTACGAGCAGTACTTC

abundance: .
len: 15
d_gene: .
j_gene: TRBJ2-2
v_gene: TRBV10-3
CDR3aa: CAISEPSGLTGELFF
CDR3nt: TGTGCCATCAGTGAACCGAGCGGACTAACGGGGGAGCTGTTTTTT

abundance: .
len: 14
d_gene: .
j_gene: TRBJ2-2
v_gene: TRBV19
CDR3aa: CASSINIYTGELFF
CDR3nt: TGTGCCAGTAGTATCAACATTTACACCGGGGAGCTGTTTTTT

abundance: .
len: 14
d_gene: .
j_gene: TRBJ2-7
v_gene: TRBV5-1
CDR3aa: CASSFYQPGDEQYF
CDR3nt: TGCGCCAGCAGCTTTTACCAGCCCGGGGACGAGCAGTACTTC

abundance: .
len: 16
d_gene: .
j_gene: TRBJ1-4
v_gene: TRBV28
CDR3aa: CASSPGGRGYNEKLFF
CDR3nt: TGTGCCAGCAGCCCTGGGGGGAGAGGGTATAATGAAAAACTGTTTTTT

abundance: .
len: 15
d_gene: .
j_gene: TRBJ2-3
v_gene: TRBV5-1
CDR3aa: CASRGSSGSKDTQYF
CDR3nt: TGCGCCAGCAGGGGTTCAAGCGGCTCTAAGGATACGCAGTATTTT

abundance: .
len: 13
d_gene: TRBD2
j_gene: TRBJ2-1
v_gene: TRBV30
CDR3aa: CAWAGLAGSEQFF
CDR3nt: TGTGCCTGGGCCGGACTAGCGGGGTCAGAGCAGTTCTTC

abundance: .
len: 16
d_gene: .
j_gene: TRBJ1-1
v_gene: TRBV10-3
CDR3aa: CAVWARTPGMNTEAFF
CDR3nt: TGTGCAGTTTGGGCGCGGACTCCGGGGATGAACACTGAAGCTTTCTTT

abundance: .
len: 15
d_gene: .
j_gene: TRBJ1-1
v_gene: TRBV5-4
CDR3aa: CASSPRGGINTEAFF
CDR3nt: TGTGCCAGCAGCCCCCGGGGGGGGATAAACACTGAAGCTTTCTTT

abundance: .
len: 13
d_gene: .
j_gene: TRBJ1-1
v_gene: TRBV6-1
CDR3aa: CASSEQLNTEAFF
CDR3nt: TGTGCCAGCAGTGAACAATTGAACACTGAAGCTTTCTTT

abundance: .
len: 15
d_gene: .
j_gene: TRBJ1-1
v_gene: TRBV7-2
CDR3aa: CASSLGSGANTEAFF
CDR3nt: TGTGCCAGCAGCTTAGGGTCTGGGGCGAACACTGAAGCTTTCTTT